Detailed here is one TCR beta chain. Its specificity is unknown. Specified treatment: some 20 received Ad26.COV2.S at low or high dose, single or two shots; five or six received placebo; per-sample allocation not given. Sample collection was performed on day 63 after the first vaccine or placebo injection. The sample comes from a study of Ad26.COV2.S vaccination and SARS-CoV-2 variants. Study outcomes and limitations: In vaccinated individuals, spike-specific CD8+ and CD4+ T cell responses reportedly displayed substantial breadth.

The length of the CDR3 is 15 residues. Germline V CDR1 and CDR2: SGDLS, YYNGEE. Trimming left V 1 base short and J 10 bases short, with 18 bases between. Produced via immunoSEQ multiplex PCR; TCRdb's table is partial and in-frame only. The profile shows some 400,000 clones, around nine tenths of them singletons. The receptor was derived from a person aged 18-60 years who received the Ad26.COV2.S COVID-19 vaccine or a placebo. The specimen was peripheral blood, collected in a trial of Ad26.COV2.S vaccine versus placebo. The J gene is TRBJ2-1, the V gene TRBV9; D could derive from TRBD1 or TRBD2 (7 bases each). Here the CDR3 reads CASSVQTHRGGEQFF. The CDR3 DNA follows: TGTGCCAGCAGCGTACAGACCCACAGGGGAGGGGAGCAGTTCTTC.